These 9 T cell receptor beta chains originate from one sample sequenced in a study of blood T cell repertoires in COVID-19. Libraries were prepared by immunoSEQ multiplex PCR; TCRdb keeps only in-frame clonotypes and omits some of them. The sample records about 110,000 clones, 80% being singletons. Sequencing used peripheral blood. Receptors originate from a human donor in a cohort sampled during active or convalescent COVID-19.

This clone has a handful of counts. This chain links TRBV18 with TRBJ1-5; D unclear. Trimming took 4 bases from V and 7 from J, leaving 14 bases between them. CDR1 is KGHSH, CDR2 LQKENI, per germline. This CDR3 is 14 amino acids long. CDR3 DNA sequence: TGTGCCAGCTCACTTAACCCTTTGGGCCAGCCCCAGCATTTT. This gives the protein CASSLNPLGQPQHF.

This chain links TRBV28 with TRBJ1-4; 7 positions match TRBD1. The CDR3 loop spans 13 amino acids. Per germline, CDR1 MDHEN and CDR2 SYDVKM. V was pared by 6 bases and J by 6 bases, with 4 bases of the junction left unmatched. The CDR3 nucleotides read TGTGCCAGCAGATACGGGACAGATGAAAAACTGTTTTTT. The encoded protein is CASRYGTDEKLFF.

This clone occurred once. V usage is TRBV21-1 and J usage is TRBJ1-1; TRBD1 is the table's D call, not checked against the DNA. TRBV21-1 is a known pseudogene. The CDR3 sequence is 14 residues long. The CDR3 spells CASSNRDRNTEAFF. In DNA form, the CDR3 reads TGTGCCAGCAGCAACCGGGACAGGAACACTGAAGCTTTCTTT.

The rearrangement joins TRBV24-1 to TRBJ1-6; 9 nucleotides match TRBD1. After removal of 4 bases from V and 8 bases from J, the junction contained 2 bases not matched to a gene. The germline gives CDR1 KGHDR, CDR2 SFDVKD. This CDR3 contains 14 residues. CDR3 in DNA: TGTGCCACCAGTGAGGGGACAGGGTATTCACCCCTCCACTTT. As protein: CATSEGTGYSPLHF.

This clone was observed a single time. The rearrangement uses TRBV6-2 or TRBV6-3 and TRBJ2-7; perhaps TRBD2 as D (5 bases). V dropped 0 bases and J dropped 0 bases, with 12 bases sitting between them. The CDR3 is 16 residues long. Germline V gene lookup returns CDR1 MNHEY and CDR2 SVGEGT. CDR3 in DNA: TGTGCCAGCAGTTACTCGAAAGGAACTAGCTCCTACGAGCAGTACTTC. Amino acid sequence: CASSYSKGTSSYEQYF.

The chain uses TRBV27 and TRBJ1-2; unclear D gene. The CDR3 has 13 residues. CDR1 and CDR2 from the germline V gene are MNHEY and SMNVEV (reference sequence). With 2 bases removed from V and 7 bases from J, the gap between germline ends came to 11 bases. CDR3 region: CASSLKRASGYTF. The CDR3 DNA reads as TGTGCCAGCAGTTTAAAGAGGGCTTCTGGCTACACCTTC.

The chain uses TRBV10-3 and TRBJ2-7; no clear D gene. Germline loops: CDR1 ENHRY, CDR2 SYGVKD. V lost 3 bases to trimming and J lost 0 bases, with 9 bases between them. This CDR3 spans 14 amino acids. CDR3 in DNA: TGTGCCATCAGTGACAGGCGAAGCTCCTACGAGCAGTACTTC. Encoded protein: CAISDRRSSYEQYF.

The rearrangement joins TRBV28 to TRBJ1-1; possible D gene TRBD1, 5 bases. With 4 bases removed from V and 4 bases from J, the gap between germline ends came to 10 bases. This CDR3 region has 13 residues. Germline V gene lookup returns CDR1 MDHEN and CDR2 SYDVKM. This chain's CDR3 is CASSSPGITEAFF. The DNA of the CDR3 is TGTGCCAGCAGTTCCCCAGGGATCACTGAAGCTTTCTTT.

The gene calls are TRBV5-1 and TRBJ2-3; TRBD2 aligns across 15 bases. The CDR3 sequence is 16 residues long. CDR1 is SGHRS, CDR2 YFSETQ, per germline. The trim removed 4 bases at V and 4 bases at J, leaving 4 bases unmatched. The CDR3 is CASSAGTSGGSDTQYF. In nucleotides, the CDR3 is TGCGCCAGCAGCGCCGGGACTAGCGGGGGGTCAGATACGCAGTATTTT.